This T cell receptor (beta chain) is drawn from a study of Tregs in tolerant kidney transplant recipients. Thawed PBMCs were FACS-sorted into unstimulated CD4+CD25+CD127- regulatory T cells, CD4+CD25- non-regulatory cells, CD4 and CD8 cells. The assay was immunoSEQ multiplex PCR, and TCRdb's table has in-frame clones only and misses some. The data show tens of thousands of clones, 84% seen once. Comments on this clone: What it binds is unknown.

Germline V gene sequence: CDR1 SGHTA, CDR2 FQGTGA. The germline V and J ends were trimmed by 4 bases and 0 bases, with 16 bases remaining between them. The CDR3 totals 17 residues. General study results and limits: Expanding Tregs on activated donor B cells appeared to best identify donor-specific TCRbeta clones.

The TCR was taken from a human donor in good health. Source material: CD4+ T cells from blood. The V gene is TRBV7-3, the J gene TRBJ2-1; TRBD2 might be the D (5 bases). This chain's CDR3 is CASSSDRGRDSYNEQFF. The DNA of the CDR3 is TGTGCCAGCAGCTCGGACCGAGGACGGGACTCCTACAATGAGCAGTTCTTC.